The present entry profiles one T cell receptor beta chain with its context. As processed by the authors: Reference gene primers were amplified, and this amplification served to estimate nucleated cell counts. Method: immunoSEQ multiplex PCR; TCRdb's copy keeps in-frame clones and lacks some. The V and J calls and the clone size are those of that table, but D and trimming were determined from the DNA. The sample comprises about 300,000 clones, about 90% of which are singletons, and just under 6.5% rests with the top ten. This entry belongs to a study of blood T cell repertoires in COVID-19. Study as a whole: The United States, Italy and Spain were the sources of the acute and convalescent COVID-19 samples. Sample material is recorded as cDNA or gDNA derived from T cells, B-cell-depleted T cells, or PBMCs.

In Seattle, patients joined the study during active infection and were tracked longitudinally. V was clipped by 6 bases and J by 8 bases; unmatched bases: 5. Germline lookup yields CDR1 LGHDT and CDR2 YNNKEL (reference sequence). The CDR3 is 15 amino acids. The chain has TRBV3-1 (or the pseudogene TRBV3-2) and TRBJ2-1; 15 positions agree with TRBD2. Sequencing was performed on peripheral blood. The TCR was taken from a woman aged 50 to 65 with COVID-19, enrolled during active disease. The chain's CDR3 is CASRGLAGGIYEQFF. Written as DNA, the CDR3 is TGTGCCAGCAGGGGACTAGCGGGAGGTATCTATGAGCAGTTCTTC.